This T cell receptor beta chain was sequenced in a study of T cell changes during pregnancy in multiple sclerosis. TCRdb's table, derived via immunoSEQ multiplex PCR, lists solely in-frame clones and lacks some. The sample lists approximately 88,000 clones; 85% to 95% were seen once. The CDR3 covers 11 residues. V was trimmed by 3 bases and J by 7 bases, leaving 6 bases between them. CDR1 and CDR2 from the germline V gene are SGHNT and YENEEA. The specimen was peripheral blood, collected in the first trimester of pregnancy. This receptor was obtained from a female donor with multiple sclerosis, enrolled in a pregnancy study. This chain joins TRBV11-3 and TRBJ1-1; D possibly corresponds to TRBD1 (5 bases). DNA for the CDR3: TGTGCCAGCAGCTTCGGGGGTGAAGCTTTCTTT. This sequence encodes CASSFGGEAFF.